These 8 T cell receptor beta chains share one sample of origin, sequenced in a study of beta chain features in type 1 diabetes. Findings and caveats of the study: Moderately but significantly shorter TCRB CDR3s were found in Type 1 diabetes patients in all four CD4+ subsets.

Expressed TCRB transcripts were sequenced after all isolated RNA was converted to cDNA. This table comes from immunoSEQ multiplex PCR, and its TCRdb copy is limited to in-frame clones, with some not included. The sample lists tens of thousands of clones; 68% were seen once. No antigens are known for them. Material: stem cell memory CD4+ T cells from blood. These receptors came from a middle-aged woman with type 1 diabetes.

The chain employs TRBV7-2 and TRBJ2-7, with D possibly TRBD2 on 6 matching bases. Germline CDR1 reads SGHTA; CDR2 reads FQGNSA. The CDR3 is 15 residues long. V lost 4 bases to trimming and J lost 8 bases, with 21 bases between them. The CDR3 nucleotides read TGTGCCAGCAGCTCCCGGACCCACCCGGGGGAGAAGCAGTACTTC. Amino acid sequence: CASSSRTHPGEKQYF.

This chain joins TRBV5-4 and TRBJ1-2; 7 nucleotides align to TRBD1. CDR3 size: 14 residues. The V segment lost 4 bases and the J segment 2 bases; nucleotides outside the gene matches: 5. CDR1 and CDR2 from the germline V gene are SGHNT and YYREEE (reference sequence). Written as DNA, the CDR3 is TGTGCCAGCAGCCGAATACAGGGGAACTATGGCTACACCTTC. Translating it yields CASSRIQGNYGYTF. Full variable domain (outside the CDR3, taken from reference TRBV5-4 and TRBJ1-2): ETGVTQSPTHLIKTRGQQVTLRCSSQSGHNTVSWYQQALGQGPQFIFQYYREEENGRGNFPPRFSGLQFPNYSSELNVNALELDDSALYLCASSRIQGNYGYTFGSGTRLTVV.

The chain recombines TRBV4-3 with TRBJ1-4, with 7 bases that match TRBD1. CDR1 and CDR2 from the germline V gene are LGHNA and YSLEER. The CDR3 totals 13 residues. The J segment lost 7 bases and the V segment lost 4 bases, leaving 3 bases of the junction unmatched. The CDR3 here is CASSPTGLEKLFF. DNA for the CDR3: TGCGCCAGCAGCCCGACAGGGCTTGAAAAACTGTTTTTT.

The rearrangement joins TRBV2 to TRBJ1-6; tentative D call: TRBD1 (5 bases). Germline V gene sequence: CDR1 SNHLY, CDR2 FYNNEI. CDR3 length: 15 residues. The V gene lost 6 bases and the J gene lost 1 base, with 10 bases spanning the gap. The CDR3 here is CASSVDSSYNSPLHF. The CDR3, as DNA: TGTGCCAGCAGCGTTGACAGTTCCTATAATTCACCCCTCCACTTT.

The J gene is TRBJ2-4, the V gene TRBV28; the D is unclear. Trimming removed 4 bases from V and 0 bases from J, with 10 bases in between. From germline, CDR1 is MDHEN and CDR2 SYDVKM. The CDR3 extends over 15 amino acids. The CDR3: CASSWQFLAKNIQYF. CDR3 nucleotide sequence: TGTGCCAGCAGTTGGCAGTTCTTAGCCAAAAACATTCAGTACTTC.

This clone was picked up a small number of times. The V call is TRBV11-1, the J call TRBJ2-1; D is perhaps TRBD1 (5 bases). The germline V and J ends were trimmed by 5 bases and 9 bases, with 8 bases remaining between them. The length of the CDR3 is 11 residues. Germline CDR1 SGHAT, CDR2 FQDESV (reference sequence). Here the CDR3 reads CASSLQGEQFF. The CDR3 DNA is TGTGCCAGCAGCCTTCAGGGTGAGCAGTTCTTC. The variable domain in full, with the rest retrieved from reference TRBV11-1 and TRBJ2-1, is EAEVAQSPRYKITEKSQAVAFWCDPISGHATLYWYRQILGQGPELLVQFQDESVVDDSQLPKDRFSAERLKGVDSTLKIQPAELGDSAMYLCASSLQGEQFFGPGTRLTVL.

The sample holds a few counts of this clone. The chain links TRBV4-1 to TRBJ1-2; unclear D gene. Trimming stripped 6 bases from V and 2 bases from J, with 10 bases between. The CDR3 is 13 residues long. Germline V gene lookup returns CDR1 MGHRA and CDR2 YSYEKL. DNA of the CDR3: TGCGCCAGCAGGCGGACGGGAAACTATGGCTACACCTTC. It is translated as CASRRTGNYGYTF.

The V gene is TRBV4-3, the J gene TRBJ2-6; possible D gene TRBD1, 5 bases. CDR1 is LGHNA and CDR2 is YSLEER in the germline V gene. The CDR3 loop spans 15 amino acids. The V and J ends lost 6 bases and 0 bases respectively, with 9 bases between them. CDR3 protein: CASRDTYSGANVLTF. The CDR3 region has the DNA TGCGCCAGCAGGGACACGTACTCTGGGGCCAACGTCCTGACTTTC.